These 28 T cell receptor beta chains were all obtained from the same sample, sequenced in a study of cytomegalovirus exposure and HLA in healthy donors. Repertoires were generated with immunoSEQ multiplex PCR, while TCRdb's copy carries only in-frame clones and drops some. The data hold approximately 260,000 clones, with around 86% observed a single time. Source material: PBMCs. Receptor source: a woman aged 25 to 39 in good health and CMV-seropositive.

The chain is built from TRBV19 and TRBJ1-2; 8 bases line up with TRBD1. This CDR3 spans 14 amino acids. From germline, CDR1 is LNHDA and CDR2 SQIVND (reference sequence). Germline trimming cut 3 bases from V and 6 bases from J; bases unmatched to any gene: 6. CDR3 DNA sequence: TGTGCCAGTAGTATCCCGGGACAGGAGGATGGCTACACCTTC. Amino acid sequence: CASSIPGQEDGYTF.

The CDR3 DNA reads TGTGCCAGCAGTTTATACAGGGAAAGAGAGACCCAGTACTTC. This gives the protein CASSLYRERETQYF. The chain uses TRBV28 and TRBJ2-5, with D perhaps matching TRBD1 (6 bases). The V end lost 1 base, the J end lost 4 bases, and 10 bases lay between the germline ends. Germline lookup yields CDR1 MDHEN and CDR2 SYDVKM. The CDR3 spans 14 residues.

The chain combines TRBV7-6 with TRBJ2-7; 12 positions agree with TRBD2. J lost 6 bases, V lost 1 base, and 4 bases had no gene match. Germline V gene lookup returns CDR1 SGHVS and CDR2 FNYEAQ. This CDR3 is 15 amino acids long. CDR3 in DNA: TGTGCCAGCAGCTTAGGCCTAGCGGGAGGGAGCGAGCAGTACTTC. As protein: CASSLGLAGGSEQYF.

This clone was recorded a few times. This rearrangement joins TRBV2 to TRBJ2-2; possibly TRBD1 for D (6 bases). V lost 6 bases and J lost 3, with 11 bases in between. CDR1 and CDR2 (germline): SNHLY, FYNNEI. The CDR3 contains 14 residues. The CDR3 nucleotides are TGTGCCAGCAGGGAGGACAGTTACACCGGGGAGCTGTTTTTT. Its translation is CASREDSYTGELFF.

J is TRBJ1-2 and V is TRBV5-1; D is possibly TRBD1 (6 bases). V shed 2 bases and J shed 8 bases, with 10 bases lying between them. The germline CDR1 and CDR2 sequences are SGHRS and YFSETQ. This CDR3 comprises 12 residues. CDR3 region: CASSLVGQGYTF. The CDR3 DNA reads TGCGCCAGCAGCTTAGTCGGACAGGGCTACACCTTC.

This chain links TRBV18 with TRBJ2-3; D is possibly TRBD1 (6 bases). V lost 3 bases to trimming and J lost 1 base, with 11 bases between them. CDR1 is KGHSH and CDR2 is LQKENI in the germline V gene. The length of the CDR3 is 15 residues. CDR3 loop: CASSPRDIGTDTQYF. As DNA, the CDR3 is TGTGCCAGCTCACCCCGGGACATCGGCACAGATACGCAGTATTTT.

The rearrangement uses TRBV29-1 and TRBJ2-1; 10 bases agree with TRBD2. This CDR3 has 14 residues. In germline, CDR1 is SQVTM, CDR2 ANQGSEA. Trimming removed 6 bases from V and 2 bases from J; junction bases left unmatched: 4. The CDR3, as DNA: TGCAGCGTCGTGGGGACTAGCGCCTACAATGAGCAGTTCTTC. Protein product: CSVVGTSAYNEQFF.

This chain uses TRBV10-3 with TRBJ2-1; 9 bases fit TRBD2. CDR3 length: 16 amino acids. CDR1 ENHRY and CDR2 SYGVKD come from the germline V gene. The V and J ends lost 10 bases and 5 bases, in that order; junction bases with no gene match: 15. Written as DNA, the CDR3 is TGTGCCACCCGGCCCCATAGCGGGAGTGGCGACAATGAGCAGTTCTTC. Translation: CATRPHSGSGDNEQFF.

As to this clone: Other DNA sequences in the sample encode the same CDR3. The rearrangement links TRBV29-1 to TRBJ2-2; tentatively, D is TRBD1 (5 bases). The length of the CDR3 is 12 residues. CDR1 is SQVTM, CDR2 ANQGSEA, per germline. Trimming left V 5 bases short and J 1 base short, with 5 bases between. CDR3 sequence: CSVQGNTGELFF. In DNA form, the CDR3 reads TGCAGCGTTCAGGGGAACACCGGGGAGCTGTTTTTT.

CDR3 bases: TGCGCCAGCCGGACAGCTAGCACAGATACGCAGTATTTT. Its translation is CASRTASTDTQYF. The chain employs TRBV5-1 and TRBJ2-3, with TRBD1 as a possible D gene (6 bases). The CDR3 is 13 residues long. Germline loops: CDR1 SGHRS, CDR2 YFSETQ. The V and J ends lost 7 bases and 0 bases respectively, with 9 bases between them.

The rearrangement joins TRBV13 to TRBJ1-1; possible D gene TRBD1, 6 bases. The germline V gene encodes CDR1 PRHDT and CDR2 FYEKMQ (reference sequence). V lost 3 bases to trimming and J lost 3 bases, with 11 bases between them. The CDR3 runs to 14 residues. The CDR3: CASSFRRGYTEAFF. CDR3 coding DNA: TGTGCCAGCAGCTTCCGCAGGGGATACACTGAAGCTTTCTTT.

The chain is built from TRBV29-1 and TRBJ2-2; D may be TRBD1 (6 bases). The V end was cut by 6 bases, the J end by 1 base, with 9 bases between. Germline-derived CDR1 and CDR2 are SQVTM and ANQGSEA. The CDR3 is made up of 13 amino acids. The CDR3 spells CSVRTVNTGELFF. The CDR3 DNA reads TGCAGCGTGAGGACAGTGAACACCGGGGAGCTGTTTTTT.

This chain joins TRBV7-2 and TRBJ2-3; possible D gene TRBD2, 5 bases. The CDR3 loop spans 16 amino acids. Trimming took 1 base from V and 1 from J, leaving 12 bases between them. Germline values: CDR1 SGHTA, CDR2 FQGNSA. The CDR3 loop reads CASSLGTSSGTDTQYF. The CDR3 region has the DNA TGTGCCAGCAGCTTAGGGACTTCGTCCGGCACAGATACGCAGTATTTT.

The CDR3 region is CASGPGDDTEAFF. In DNA, the CDR3 is TGTGCTAGTGGGCCAGGGGACGACACTGAAGCTTTCTTT. The V call is TRBV12-5, the J call TRBJ1-1; perhaps TRBD1 as D (6 bases). The CDR3 contains 13 residues. The germline V gene has CDR1 LGHNT and CDR2 FRNRAP. Trimming stripped 6 bases from V and 3 bases from J, with 11 bases between.

V and J are TRBV5-1 and TRBJ2-2; 7 bases line up with TRBD2. CDR1 is SGHRS, CDR2 YFSETQ, per germline. The CDR3 length is 16 residues. V dropped 4 bases and J dropped 6; count of bases not matched to a gene: 12. CDR3 region: CASSPIADGLAGELFF. The DNA of the CDR3 is TGCGCCAGCAGCCCGATCGCCGACGGACTAGCCGGGGAGCTGTTTTTT. Using reference TRBV5-1 and TRBJ2-2 for the parts outside the CDR3, the full variable domain is KAGVTQTPRYLIKTRGQQVTLSCSPISGHRSVSWYQQTPGQGLQFLFEYFSETQRNKGNFPGRFSGRQFSNSRSEMNVSTLELGDSALYLCASSPIADGLAGELFFGEGSRLTVL.

The sample holds a few counts of this clone. Other DNA sequences in the sample encode the same CDR3. The rearrangement links TRBV5-1 to TRBJ2-3; tentatively, D is TRBD1 (6 bases). The germline V gene has CDR1 SGHRS and CDR2 YFSETQ. The CDR3 consists of 14 residues. Trimming cost V 2 bases and J 0 bases, with 7 bases left between them. This CDR3 is CASSLTGSTDTQYF. The CDR3 region has the DNA TGCGCCAGCAGCTTAACAGGGAGCACAGATACGCAGTATTTT.

The rearrangement joins TRBV6-1 to TRBJ2-1; TRBD2 might be the D (6 bases). The germline V gene has CDR1 MNHNS and CDR2 SASEGT. CDR3 size: 16 residues. The V end was cut by 2 bases, the J end by 5 bases, with 16 bases between. The CDR3 sequence is CASSESRGMTNNEQFF. In DNA form, the CDR3 reads TGTGCCAGCAGTGAATCCCGGGGGATGACCAACAATGAGCAGTTCTTC.

V is TRBV5-4 and J is TRBJ2-2, with D tentatively TRBD1 (6 bases). The CDR3 length is 13 residues. Trimming stripped 3 bases from V and 3 bases from J, with 6 bases between. Germline V gene sequence: CDR1 SGHNT, CDR2 YYREEE (reference sequence). The CDR3 DNA sequence: TGTGCCAGCAGCTCAGGGGACACCGGGGAGCTGTTTTTT. Translation gives CASSSGDTGELFF.

The chain recombines TRBV28 with TRBJ2-7; 7 positions agree with TRBD1. V was pared by 3 bases and J by 5 bases, with 10 bases of the junction left unmatched. The CDR3 spans 15 residues. Germline V gene sequence: CDR1 MDHEN, CDR2 SYDVKM. The CDR3 loop reads CASSLTTGWADEQYF. As DNA, the CDR3 is TGTGCCAGCAGTTTGACGACAGGGTGGGCGGACGAGCAGTACTTC.

The chain joins TRBV30 to TRBJ1-1, with a tentative D call TRBD1 (5 bases). The V and J ends lost 1 base and 8 bases respectively, with 14 bases between them. This CDR3 is built from 13 residues. Germline CDR1 is GTSNPN and CDR2 is SVGIG (reference sequence). The DNA for the CDR3 is TGTGCCTGGAGTGACCTGAGGGGAGGAGAAGCTTTCTTT. This translates into CAWSDLRGGEAFF.

The J gene is TRBJ2-7, the V gene TRBV5-1; 9 positions match TRBD2. The CDR3 extends over 16 amino acids. Germline CDR1 SGHRS, CDR2 YFSETQ. V dropped 1 base and J dropped 6; count of bases not matched to a gene: 11. Written as DNA, the CDR3 is TGCGCCAGCAGCTTGCCTAGCGGGGCCCTTGGGGGCGAGCAGTACTTC. As protein: CASSLPSGALGGEQYF. Filled out from reference TRBV5-1 and TRBJ2-7, the complete variable domain reads KAGVTQTPRYLIKTRGQQVTLSCSPISGHRSVSWYQQTPGQGLQFLFEYFSETQRNKGNFPGRFSGRQFSNSRSEMNVSTLELGDSALYLCASSLPSGALGGEQYFGPGTRLTVT.

The chain links TRBV19 to TRBJ2-7; 7 nucleotides align to TRBD1. V shed 3 bases, J shed 2 bases, and the junction held 4 bases outside the gene matches. The CDR3 sequence is 14 residues long. Germline V lookup: CDR1 LNHDA, CDR2 SQIVND (reference sequence). In DNA, the CDR3 is TGTGCCAGTAGTATTGGGACAGCAACCTACGAGCAGTACTTC. Protein product: CASSIGTATYEQYF.

The V gene is TRBV29-1, the J gene TRBJ2-5; no clear D. Germline loops: CDR1 SQVTM, CDR2 ANQGSEA. The CDR3 spans 12 residues. Trimming pared 4 bases from V and 2 bases from J, leaving 8 bases between. The CDR3 here is CSVAQDQETQYF. The CDR3, as DNA: TGCAGCGTTGCACAAGATCAAGAGACCCAGTACTTC.

CDR3: CASSLSVQFAVETQYF. Written as DNA, the CDR3 is TGTGCCAGCAGTTTATCGGTACAGTTTGCTGTTGAGACCCAGTACTTC. The chain links TRBV27 to TRBJ2-5; D unresolved. The V end lost 0 bases, the J end lost 5 bases, and 16 bases lay between the germline ends. The CDR3 runs to 16 residues. Looked up from germline, CDR1 is MNHEY and CDR2 is SMNVEV (reference sequence).

The V call is TRBV7-9, the J call TRBJ2-4, with TRBD1 matching over 8 bases. This CDR3 region has 15 residues. CDR1 is SEHNR and CDR2 is FQNEAQ in the germline V gene (reference sequence). With V trimmed by 5 bases and J by 2 bases, 5 bases remained unmatched. CDR3: CASSPDRGTKNIQYF. CDR3 DNA sequence: TGTGCCAGCAGCCCAGACAGGGGAACCAAAAACATTCAGTACTTC.

CDR3 protein: CASSLEGTSIEQFF. The CDR3 nucleotides are TGTGCCAGCAGCTTGGAGGGGACTAGCATTGAGCAGTTCTTC. The chain recombines TRBV5-4 with TRBJ2-1; 9 positions agree with TRBD2. The CDR3 spans 14 residues. CDR1 and CDR2 (germline): SGHNT, YYREEE (reference sequence). Unmatched junction bases numbered 4, after V lost 0 bases and J lost 9 bases.

J is TRBJ2-3 and V is TRBV5-6, with TRBD2 matching 8 bases. This CDR3 comprises 16 residues. Germline trimming cut 1 base from V and 5 bases from J; bases unmatched to any gene: 9. The germline CDR1 and CDR2 sequences are SGHDT and YYEEEE. For the CDR3, the DNA is TGTGCCAGCAGCTTGTATATCCGGGAGGGCCTAGATACGCAGTATTTT. Its protein product is CASSLYIREGLDTQYF.

The chain couples TRBV19 to TRBJ2-3, with D hard to call. Germline CDR1 reads LNHDA; CDR2 reads SQIVND (reference sequence). The CDR3 totals 12 residues. Trimming shortened V by 5 bases and J by 2 bases, and 5 bases separated the two germline ends. The CDR3 DNA is TGTGCCAGTAGTCCAAACACAGATACGCAGTATTTT. Residues: CASSPNTDTQYF.